This T cell receptor (beta chain) is from a study of T cell repertoires in cytomegalovirus infection. As for the study in general: Shared public TCR beta signatures pointed to both CMV infection and a matching HLA type.

TCRdb passed the reads through MiXCR, listing each CDR3 protein once. The sample consists of 750,000 to 900,000 distinct CDR3 sequences, 29% of them appearing once. To note about this clonotype: Its antigen is undetermined.

V shed 9 bases and J shed 6 bases, with 15 bases lying between them. CDR3 length: 12 residues. From germline, CDR1 is SNHLY and CDR2 FYNNEI. Specimen: cultured CD8+ T cells from PBMCs, collected from culture after CMV antigen stimulation. This clonotype originated in a human donor in good health (CMV status not recorded). Some clones in this sample may be carry-over from other donors' samples. The chain uses TRBV2 and TRBJ2-7; D is unclear. The CDR3 sequence is CASLETLFEQYF. In nucleotides, the CDR3 is TGTGCCAGTCTAGAGACCCTCTTCGAGCAGTACTTC.